This T cell receptor beta chain was profiled in a study of OX40 agonist ivuxolimab in advanced cancers. For the study in its entirety: The costimulatory receptor OX40 (CD134) was targeted by ivuxolimab, a fully human IgG2 agonistic monoclonal antibody. Among the 50 to 55 dose-escalation patients, approximately 20 had hepatocellular carcinoma, approximately 15 melanoma, 9 renal cell carcinoma and 9 head and neck cancer. Peripheral TCRbeta sequencing was intended to test whether TCR sequence diversity was altered and clonal T-cell expansion was caused by ivuxolimab. The paper reports the monotherapy dose-escalation portion (N of about 54 patients) of the phase I ivuxolimab trial. Intravenous ivuxolimab was administered to patients every 2 weeks at six dose levels: 0.01, 0.1, 0.3, 1.5, 3 and 10 mg/kg. Partial responses occurred in three dose-escalation patients: two with cutaneous melanoma and one with hepatocellular carcinoma. Patients were allowed to have had prior anti-PD-1, anti-PD-L1 or anti-CTLA-4 therapy, and around 37% of the dose-escalation patients had previously received checkpoint inhibitors. In the dose-escalation cohort, 70% to 85% of patients were male, and the mean age was approximately 64 years, with a range of about 23 to 80.

Results the study describes overall, beyond this receptor: The antigen specificity of the clonally expanded peripheral T cells was not determined. Low levels of normalized T-cell clonal expansion were also seen in some patients who did not respond. In the 0.1-3.0 mg/kg groups, partial responders had among the lowest normalized peripheral clonal expansion, particularly in CD8+ T cells. After ivuxolimab, expanded clones were on average more numerous among CD8+ T cells than among CD4+ T cells. At doses of 0.1 to 3.0 mg/kg, clonal expansion of both CD4+ and CD8+ T cells in blood was seen between baseline and week 6.

Genomic DNA was extracted from sorted cells for sequencing of the TCRbeta CDR3 region. TCRbeta CDR3 regions were sequenced using the immunoSEQ Assay. Drawn from immuneACCESS, this table holds only the in-frame rearrangements with V and J called that TCRdb kept. Clones are partly lost; checked studies trace under half to an unresolved V gene and leave the rest unexplained. Counted in this sample were tens of thousands of clones; 88% of them appeared once. The ten largest clonotypes hold roughly three fifths of the sample. As to this clone: The antigen it binds to is not known. One base away there is no much larger clone; base qualities are not given.

The CDR3 numbers 17 residues from cysteine through phenylalanine. The entry retains the CDR3 DNA only, 51 bases that are in frame from base 1. Via the germline V gene (reference sequence), CDR1 is LNHDA and CDR2 SQIVND. The junction shows trimming of 7 bases on V and 4 bases on J, plus 22 bases between the germline ends. Patients with autoimmune disease history or receiving systemic immunosuppression were excluded from the trial. Peripheral blood for TCR sequencing was drawn from every dose cohort at baseline, at cycle 4 day 1 and at cycle 7 day 1. The samples were drawn from a first-in-human, open-label, multicenter phase I dose-escalation trial of ivuxolimab. The trial enrolled adults with locally advanced or metastatic head and neck squamous cell, hepatocellular, melanoma or renal cell carcinoma. Before TCR sequencing, CD4+ T cells and CD8+ T cells from peripheral blood were sorted into separate populations.

The chain is encoded by TRBV19 joined to TRBJ2-2; TRBD2 might be the D gene, on 5 matching bases. The TCR sequence derives from an adult with an advanced solid tumor such as melanoma, head and neck, liver or kidney cancer. Source: CD4+ or CD8+ T cells sorted from blood, taken in a trial of the OX40 agonist ivuxolimab. The DNA is TGTGCCAGTACACAGACGCCGGGATCCTCGATCACCGGGGAGCTGTTTTTT. Its translation is CASTQTPGSSITGELFF.